Presented here are 15 T cell receptor beta chains from one specimen sequenced in a study of T cell responses to AZD1222 COVID-19 vaccine. Here immunoSEQ multiplex PCR was the method, and the copy in TCRdb shows in-frame clones only, minus some. The table includes about 180,000 clones, over 90% detected once. The sample consisted of peripheral blood, taken 28 days after the second AZD1222 dose. The receptor source for this set is an adult who received the AZD1222 COVID-19 vaccine.

The gene calls are TRBV7-3 and TRBJ2-1; TRBD2 might be the D (6 bases). Trimming stripped 5 bases from V and 2 bases from J, with 16 bases between. Germline assignment: CDR1 SGHTA and CDR2 FQGTGA. The CDR3 runs to 16 residues. The CDR3, as DNA: TGTGCCAGCAGCCCCCGAGCGGGTCTTGCCTACAATGAGCAGTTCTTC. It specifies CASSPRAGLAYNEQFF.

The chain has TRBV19 and TRBJ1-4; 8 bases line up with TRBD1. CDR3 size: 15 residues. With V trimmed by 0 bases and J by 8 bases, 5 bases remained unmatched. Germline CDR1 is LNHDA and CDR2 is SQIVND (reference sequence). For the CDR3, the DNA is TGTGCCAGTAGTATAGAGGTAGCAGGGGGCGAAAAACTGTTTTTT. Amino acids: CASSIEVAGGEKLFF.

This clone was recorded a few times. The rearrangement uses TRBV7-8 and TRBJ1-1, with TRBD1 identical over 10 bases. Losses at the gene ends were 5 bases for V and 1 base for J; bases not matched to a gene: 7. The CDR3 covers 16 residues. Germline CDR1 SGHVS, CDR2 FQNEAQ. For the CDR3, the DNA is TGTGCCAGCAGCGGACGGGACAGGGGCTCGAACACTGAAGCTTTCTTT. Its protein product is CASSGRDRGSNTEAFF.

The chain carries TRBV7-9 and TRBJ2-3; 9 bases map to TRBD2. In germline, CDR1 is SEHNR, CDR2 FQNEAQ (reference sequence). CDR3 size: 16 residues. After removal of 2 bases from V and 6 bases from J, the junction contained 9 bases not matched to a gene. DNA for the CDR3: TGTGCCAGCAGCTTAACGGGAGCTAGCGGGGTTGATACGCAGTATTTT. It codes for CASSLTGASGVDTQYF.

The chain has TRBV2 and TRBJ1-4, with 8 bases aligning to TRBD1. Germline V gene data show CDR1 as SNHLY and CDR2 as FYNNEI. V dropped 8 bases and J dropped 7; count of bases not matched to a gene: 15. This CDR3 has 16 residues. In DNA form, the CDR3 reads TGTGCCAGCCGCGGGGTTAAGGACAGGGTTTTTGAAAAACTGTTTTTT. Protein: CASRGVKDRVFEKLFF.

The V call is TRBV19, the J call TRBJ1-6; tentative D call: TRBD1 (6 bases). Trimming pared 3 bases from V and 7 bases from J, leaving 19 bases between. There are 17 residues in the CDR3. Germline lookup yields CDR1 LNHDA and CDR2 SQIVND (reference sequence). The CDR3 sequence is CASSIPGYRVRNSPLHF. The CDR3, as DNA: TGTGCCAGTAGTATTCCAGGATACAGGGTTCGAAATTCACCCCTCCACTTT.

The V call is TRBV19, the J call TRBJ2-5, with D uncertain. V shed 6 bases and J shed 5 bases, with 10 bases lying between them. The CDR3 totals 12 residues. From germline, CDR1 is LNHDA and CDR2 SQIVND (reference sequence). CDR3 protein: CASSHISETQYF. The CDR3 bases are TGTGCCAGTAGCCATATATCTGAGACCCAGTACTTC. Full variable domain (rest looked up from reference TRBV19 and TRBJ2-5): DGGITQSPKYLFRKEGQNVTLSCEQNLNHDAMYWYRQDPGQGLRLIYYSQIVNDFQKGDIAEGYSVSREKKESFPLTVTSAQKNPTAFYLCASSHISETQYFGPGTRLLVL.

The chain links TRBV6-5 to TRBJ1-2; TRBD1 matches at 10 bases. This CDR3 is 13 amino acids long. After removal of 5 bases from V and 8 bases from J, the junction contained 5 bases not matched to a gene. Germline V lookup: CDR1 MNHEY, CDR2 SVGAGI. The CDR3 sequence: CASSRQGAEGYTF. In DNA, the CDR3 is TGTGCCAGCAGTCGACAGGGGGCTGAAGGCTACACCTTC.

The rearrangement uses TRBV2 and TRBJ1-1; a weak D match, TRBD1 (5 bases). Trimming removed 3 bases from V and 11 bases from J, with 10 bases in between. Per germline, CDR1 SNHLY and CDR2 FYNNEI. The CDR3 contains 11 residues. CDR3 sequence: CASSEGGTAFF. The CDR3 DNA sequence: TGTGCCAGCAGTGAGGGAGGGACGGCTTTCTTT.

This clone was detected only once. CDR3 protein: CATTAWGNEQFF. The CDR3 nucleotides read TGTGCCACAACCGCGTGGGGCAATGAGCAGTTCTTC. The J gene is TRBJ2-1, the V gene TRBV19; unclear D gene. The germline V gene has CDR1 LNHDA and CDR2 SQIVND (reference sequence). The V end was cut by 10 bases, the J end by 6 bases, with 13 bases between. This CDR3 region has 12 residues.

This clone was seen a handful of times. This sequence joins TRBV9 and TRBJ2-2; no clear D. The CDR3 has 13 residues. CDR1 is SGDLS and CDR2 is YYNGEE in the germline V gene. Between the trimmed V and J ends, which lost 0 bases and 6 bases, there was a span of 6 bases. The CDR3: CASSVVSAGELFF. In DNA form, the CDR3 reads TGTGCCAGCAGCGTAGTCTCAGCCGGGGAGCTGTTTTTT.

V and J are TRBV11-2 and TRBJ2-5; tentatively, D is TRBD1 (6 bases). V was pared by 5 bases and J by 1 base, with 20 bases between. Germline CDR1 and CDR2: SGHAT and FQNNGV. The CDR3 loop spans 17 amino acids. For the CDR3, the DNA is TGTGCCAGCAGCCTAAGGAACCTGGGGGCCGTCCAAGAGACCCAGTACTTC. Translation gives CASSLRNLGAVQETQYF.

The genes are TRBV20-1 and TRBJ2-3, with D hard to call. CDR3 length: 11 amino acids. Germline V gene lookup returns CDR1 DFQATT and CDR2 SNEGSKA (reference sequence). V shed 3 bases and J shed 4 bases, with 5 bases lying between them. The CDR3 nucleotides are TGCAGTGCTAGCAGATCAGATACGCAGTATTTT. It codes for CSASRSDTQYF.

The rearrangement joins TRBV19 to TRBJ1-2; D is unclear. Per germline, CDR1 LNHDA and CDR2 SQIVND (reference sequence). The CDR3 covers 11 residues. With 6 bases removed from V and 7 bases from J, the gap between germline ends came to 9 bases. The CDR3 DNA is TGTGCCAGTAGGACGGTCAGTGGCTACACCTTC. Its translation is CASRTVSGYTF.

The rearrangement joins TRBV7-2 to TRBJ1-4; no clear D. The V gene's germline CDR1 is SGHTA and CDR2 FQGNSA. CDR3 size: 14 residues. The germline V and J ends were trimmed by 2 bases and 8 bases, with 12 bases remaining between them. The CDR3 DNA follows: TGTGCCAGCAGCTTATTCCGTCCGGACGAAAAACTGTTTTTT. Translating gives CASSLFRPDEKLFF.